One and the same sample provided the 17 T cell receptor beta chains below, sequenced in a study of blood T cells in healthy people across ages. The authors ran a second PCR of about 6 to 12 cycles using a sample-barcoded 5' primer and a J-beta primer mix. TCRdb called the 5' RACE reads again in MiXCR, with one record for every CDR3 protein. The sample has about 320,000 distinct CDR3 sequences, 27% seen once. Source material: blood. The receptors derive from a woman aged 65 to 85 in good health.

The gene calls are TRBV28 and TRBJ2-5; tentatively, D is TRBD1 (7 bases). The end of the DNA aligns better with TRBJ2-7, so the J call may be wrong. The V gene's germline CDR1 is MDHEN and CDR2 SYDVKM. The CDR3 contains 16 residues. The CDR3 loop reads CASSLRSGRGAYEQYF. CDR3 DNA: TGTGCCAGCAGTTTACGGTCGGGCAGGGGGGCATACGAGCAGTACTTC.

The chain combines TRBV11-2 with TRBJ2-5, with a tentative D call TRBD2 (5 bases). This CDR3 has 15 amino acids. The germline V gene has CDR1 SGHAT and CDR2 FQNNGV. The V gene lost 1 base and the J gene lost 4 bases, with 13 bases spanning the gap. Here the CDR3 reads CASSLGPGSGETQYF. The CDR3, as DNA: TGTGCCAGCAGCTTAGGACCGGGGTCGGGAGAGACCCAGTACTTC.

A note on this clonotype: The junction departs from germline at one end; a sequencing error may be responsible. The V call is TRBV3-1, the J call TRBJ1-4; tentative D call: TRBD1 (5 bases). The V gene's germline CDR1 is LGHDT and CDR2 YNNKEL (reference sequence). There are 16 residues in the CDR3. The CDR3 region is CVSSQQSGGGDEKLFF. The CDR3 coding sequence is TGTGTCAGCAGCCAGCAATCCGGCGGAGGGGACGAAAAACTGTTTTTT.

This chain links TRBV3-1 with TRBJ2-1, with D tentatively TRBD1 or TRBD2 (5 bases each). Deletions cut 2 bases from V and 0 bases from J, with 8 bases between. The CDR3 has 15 residues. Germline CDR1 and CDR2: LGHDT and YNNKEL (reference sequence). The CDR3: CASSQTGGSYNEQFF. DNA of the CDR3: TGTGCCAGCAGCCAAACTGGGGGCTCCTACAATGAGCAGTTCTTC.

The chain is built from TRBV7-2 and TRBJ2-5; 9 bases fit TRBD2. This CDR3 has 15 residues. The germline CDR1 and CDR2 sequences are SGHTA and FQGNSA. The J segment lost 4 bases and the V segment lost 5 bases, leaving 8 bases of the junction unmatched. The CDR3 DNA follows: TGTGCCAGCAGCCCAATAGCGGGAGCAGGAGAGACCCAGTACTTC. It translates to CASSPIAGAGETQYF.

There are a few counts of this clonotype. This rearrangement joins TRBV15 to TRBJ1-1; D remains ambiguous. CDR1 and CDR2 from the germline V gene are LNHNV and YYDKDF (reference sequence). The CDR3 consists of 13 residues. V was clipped by 6 bases and J by 3 bases, with 11 bases between them. The CDR3, as DNA: TGTGCCACCAGTAAGCAGGTCTACACTGAAGCTTTCTTT. The encoded protein is CATSKQVYTEAFF.

In its sample, this clonotype was seen many times. The chain employs TRBV24-1 and TRBJ2-5; D is uncertain. The V end was cut by 4 bases, the J end by 3 bases, with 2 bases between. CDR3 size: 11 residues. CDR1 is KGHDR, CDR2 SFDVKD, per germline. The CDR3 is CATSEKETQYF. The CDR3 DNA follows: TGTGCCACCAGTGAAAAAGAGACCCAGTACTTC.

This clonotype was seen a few times. The CDR3 region is CASSPSGQGSYEQYF. CDR3 bases: TGTGCCAGCAGCCCTTCGGGACAGGGTTCCTACGAGCAGTACTTC. The genes are TRBV3-1 and TRBJ2-7, with 9 nucleotides matching TRBD1. V lost 4 bases, J lost 1 base, and 5 bases stayed unmatched. CDR1 is LGHDT and CDR2 is YNNKEL in the germline V gene (reference sequence). CDR3 length: 15 residues.

The V and J genes are TRBV6-1 and TRBJ2-2; 8 nucleotides align to TRBD2. CDR3 length: 16 amino acids. Losses at the gene ends were 6 bases for V and 4 bases for J; bases not matched to a gene: 10. Germline assignment: CDR1 MNHNS and CDR2 SASEGT. CDR3 protein: CASRGGGLGGTGELFF. The CDR3 DNA follows: TGTGCCAGCAGAGGCGGGGGGTTGGGGGGCACCGGGGAGCTGTTTTTT.

Written as DNA, the CDR3 is TGCAGTGCTAGAGATCCCCGCAGGGACCTGAACACTGAAGCTTTCTTT. Protein product: CSARDPRRDLNTEAFF. V and J are TRBV20-1 and TRBJ1-1; possible D gene TRBD1, 5 bases. The germline gives CDR1 DFQATT, CDR2 SNEGSKA (reference sequence). This CDR3 has 16 residues. V lost 0 bases and J 0 bases, leaving 14 bases between the germline ends.

This chain connects TRBV5-5 to TRBJ2-3, with 11 bases lining up with TRBD2. The CDR3 is made up of 17 amino acids. J was trimmed by 2 bases and V by 4 bases; bases with no gene match: 9. Germline CDR1 reads SGHKS; CDR2 reads YYEKEE (reference sequence). CDR3 DNA sequence: TGTGCCAGCAGCCCCGGACTAGCGGGTACCCACACAGATACGCAGTATTTT. Amino acids: CASSPGLAGTHTDTQYF.

The V gene is TRBV14, the J gene TRBJ2-1, with TRBD2 matching 9 bases. Trimming at V came to 2 bases and at J to 7 bases, leaving 6 bases not matched to a gene. The CDR3 covers 15 residues. Germline V lookup: CDR1 SGHDN, CDR2 FVKESK. CDR3 nucleotide sequence: TGTGCCAGCAGCCAACTAGCGGGGTCGAGAAATGAGCAGTTCTTC. It specifies CASSQLAGSRNEQFF. The variable domain in full, with the rest retrieved from reference TRBV14 and TRBJ2-1, is EAGVTQFPSHSVIEKGQTVTLRCDPISGHDNLYWYRRVMGKEIKFLLHFVKESKQDESGMPNNRFLAERTGGTYSTLKVQPAELEDSGVYFCASSQLAGSRNEQFFGPGTRLTVL.

The rearrangement uses TRBV6-5 and TRBJ1-4; TRBD1 is a possible D gene (6 bases). The CDR3 totals 14 residues. Trimming removed 11 bases at V and 4 bases at J, with 17 bases between. From germline, CDR1 is MNHEY and CDR2 SVGAGI. The CDR3: CACKIGGFNEKLFF. The CDR3, as DNA: TGTGCCTGCAAAATAGGGGGATTTAATGAAAAACTGTTTTTT.

The CDR3 here is CASSLGRGPNYGYTF. For the CDR3, the DNA is TGTGCCAGCAGCTTAGGCAGGGGGCCTAACTATGGCTACACCTTC. This chain links TRBV7-2 with TRBJ1-2; 8 bases line up with TRBD1. The V and J ends lost 1 base and 0 bases, in that order; junction bases with no gene match: 1. Germline CDR1 is SGHTA and CDR2 is FQGNSA. The CDR3 has 15 residues.

This clonotype was recorded a few times. The rearrangement uses TRBV7-9 and TRBJ2-1, with TRBD2 matching over 7 bases. Trimming cost V 7 bases and J 7 bases; bases outside gene matches: 10. CDR1 and CDR2 from the germline V gene are SEHNR and FQNEAQ (reference sequence). The CDR3 extends over 14 amino acids. The CDR3 bases are TGTGCCAGCAACGAGCTCGCGGGAGCGAATGAGCAGTTCTTC. It codes for CASNELAGANEQFF.

This clonotype was seen a handful of times. The DNA of the CDR3 is TGTGCCAACCAGACTAGCGGGTCCTACGAGCAGTACTTC. Protein: CANQTSGSYEQYF. The rearrangement uses TRBV28 and TRBJ2-7, with 10 bases fitting TRBD2. Looked up from germline, CDR1 is MDHEN and CDR2 is SYDVKM. The CDR3 is made up of 13 amino acids. V dropped 10 bases and J dropped 1; count of bases not matched to a gene: 4.

This clonotype was detected a few times. The chain uses TRBV10-2 and TRBJ2-3, with D unresolved. CDR1 and CDR2 from the germline V gene are WSHSY and SAAADI. The ends were cut back, 6 bases at V and 3 bases at J, with 1 base in the middle. The CDR3 is made up of 10 amino acids. CDR3 region: CASRTDTQYF. CDR3 nucleotide sequence: TGCGCCAGCAGAACAGATACGCAGTATTTT.